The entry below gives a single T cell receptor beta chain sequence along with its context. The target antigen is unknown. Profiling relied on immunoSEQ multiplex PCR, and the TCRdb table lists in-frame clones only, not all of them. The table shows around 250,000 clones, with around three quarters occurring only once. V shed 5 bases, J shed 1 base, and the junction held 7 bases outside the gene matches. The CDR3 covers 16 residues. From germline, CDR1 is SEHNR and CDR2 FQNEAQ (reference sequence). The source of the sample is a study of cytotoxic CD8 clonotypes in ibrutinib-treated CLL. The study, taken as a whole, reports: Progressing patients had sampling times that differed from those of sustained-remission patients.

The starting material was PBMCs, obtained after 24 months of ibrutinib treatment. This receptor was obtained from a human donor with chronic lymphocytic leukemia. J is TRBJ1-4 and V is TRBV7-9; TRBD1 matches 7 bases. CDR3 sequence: CASSPDRVRTNEKLFF. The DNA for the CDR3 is TGTGCCAGCAGCCCAGACAGGGTTCGAACTAATGAAAAACTGTTTTTT. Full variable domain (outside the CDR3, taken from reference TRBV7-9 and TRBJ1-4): DTGVSQNPRHKITKRGQNVTFRCDPISEHNRLYWYRQTLGQGPEFLTYFQNEAQLEKSRLLSDRFSAERPKGSFSTLEIQRTEQGDSAMYLCASSPDRVRTNEKLFFGSGTQLSVL.